One sample yielded the 17 T cell receptor beta chains listed below, sequenced in a study of T cell repertoires in cytomegalovirus infection. MiXCR was run by TCRdb on the reads, yielding one entry per CDR3 protein. The table lists more than 200,000 distinct CDR3 sequences, 8% to 9.5% of them singletons. The sequenced sample consisted of PBMCs. These receptors originate from a human donor in good health (CMV status not recorded). Some clones in this sample may be carry-over from other donors' samples.

This clonotype was observed at least ten times. Here the CDR3 DNA reads TGTGCCAGCAGCCCGGGGACTAGCTGGGGGTACGAGCAGTACTTC. Its translation: CASSPGTSWGYEQYF. The chain is built from TRBV5-6 and TRBJ2-7, with TRBD2 matching 9 bases. Germline values: CDR1 SGHDT, CDR2 YYEEEE. This CDR3 contains 15 residues. V shed 4 bases, J shed 4 bases, and the junction held 9 bases outside the gene matches.

Ten or more counts support this clonotype. This chain links TRBV27 with TRBJ1-5, with 8 nucleotides matching TRBD1. The CDR3 consists of 14 residues. Per the germline V gene, CDR1 is MNHEY and CDR2 is SMNVEV (reference sequence). Germline trimming cut 4 bases from V and 6 bases from J; bases unmatched to any gene: 5. The CDR3 reads CASSSQGVGQPQHF. CDR3 DNA: TGTGCCAGCAGTTCACAGGGGGTAGGTCAGCCCCAGCATTTT.

The chain joins TRBV7-9 to TRBJ2-7; D is uncertain. V gave up 1 base and J gave up 4 bases, with 20 bases separating them. This CDR3 has 17 residues. Germline assignment: CDR1 SEHNR and CDR2 FQNEAQ (reference sequence). CDR3 loop: CASSLEPRGLAVYEQYF. CDR3 nucleotides: TGTGCCAGCAGCTTAGAACCCCGAGGTCTCGCGGTGTACGAGCAGTACTTC.

This clonotype was observed at least ten times. The chain is built from TRBV7-2 and TRBJ2-7; 9 nucleotides agree with TRBD1. The V segment lost 5 bases and the J segment 3 bases; nucleotides outside the gene matches: 8. Germline V gene lookup returns CDR1 SGHTA and CDR2 FQGNSA. CDR3 size: 15 residues. The DNA of the CDR3 is TGTGCCAGCAGCCCCGGGACAGGGACTAACTACGAGCAGTACTTC. This translates into CASSPGTGTNYEQYF.

This clonotype was recorded at least ten times. The rearrangement uses TRBV6-2 or TRBV6-3 and TRBJ1-1, with 8 bases lining up with TRBD1. The length of the CDR3 is 20 residues. Germline V lookup: CDR1 MNHEY, CDR2 SVGEGT. Losses at the gene ends were 2 bases for V and 3 bases for J; bases not matched to a gene: 20. DNA of the CDR3: TGTGCCAGCAGTTACCCCCAGAGGCGACAGGGGTTAATGAGTGACACTGAAGCTTTCTTT. It is translated as CASSYPQRRQGLMSDTEAFF.

This clonotype was counted between two and nine times. This rearrangement joins TRBV7-2 to TRBJ2-7; 7 nucleotides align to TRBD1. CDR3 length equals 14 residues. From germline, CDR1 is SGHTA and CDR2 FQGNSA. V lost 1 base and J lost 4; bases outside the gene matches: 4. The CDR3 DNA follows: TGTGCCAGCAGCTTAGTTGGGACAGCATACGAGCAGTACTTC. Translating gives CASSLVGTAYEQYF.

This clonotype was found a few times. The V call is TRBV5-5, the J call TRBJ2-7, with a tentative D call TRBD2 (6 bases). Germline CDR1 reads SGHKS; CDR2 reads YYEKEE (reference sequence). The CDR3 contains 14 residues. The V and J ends lost 4 bases and 3 bases respectively, with 14 bases between them. The CDR3 is CASSQEGIIYEQYF. The CDR3 coding sequence is TGTGCCAGCAGCCAGGAGGGAATAATCTACGAGCAGTACTTC.

This clonotype has at least ten counts. V usage is TRBV7-2 and J usage is TRBJ2-7; D gene ambiguous. This CDR3 region has 12 residues. CDR1 and CDR2 from the germline V gene are SGHTA and FQGNSA. With 5 bases removed from V and 0 bases from J, the gap between germline ends came to 5 bases. The CDR3 sequence: CASSQISYEQYF. The CDR3, as DNA: TGTGCCAGCAGCCAAATCTCCTACGAGCAGTACTTC. Filled out from reference TRBV7-2 and TRBJ2-7, the complete variable domain reads GAGVSQSPSNKVTEKGKDVELRCDPISGHTALYWYRQSLGQGLEFLIYFQGNSAPDKSGLPSDRFSAERTGGSVSTLTIQRTQQEDSAVYLCASSQISYEQYFGPGTRLTVT.

This clonotype was counted at least ten times. This chain uses TRBV6-2 or TRBV6-3 with TRBJ2-7; 7 bases line up with TRBD1. Per germline, CDR1 MNHEY and CDR2 SVGEGT. Trimming cost V 6 bases and J 0 bases; bases outside gene matches: 11. The CDR3 is made up of 16 amino acids. CDR3 amino acids: CASRSSGTVPSYEQYF. DNA of the CDR3: TGTGCCAGCAGAAGCTCCGGGACAGTTCCCTCCTACGAGCAGTACTTC.

The chain carries TRBV6-5 and TRBJ2-5; D remains unclear. Trimming shortened V by 4 bases and J by 1 base, and 10 bases separated the two germline ends. Germline V gene data show CDR1 as MNHEY and CDR2 as SVGAGI. CDR3 length: 14 amino acids. The CDR3 coding sequence is TGTGCCAGCAGTTCACGTAGATTCCAAGAGACCCAGTACTTC. Translating gives CASSSRRFQETQYF.

Many counts were recorded for this clonotype. CDR3 coding DNA: TGTGCCAGCAGCCCCCAGACAGGGATTTACGAGCAGTACTTC. It specifies CASSPQTGIYEQYF. The rearrangement joins TRBV7-2 to TRBJ2-7; 7 bases agree with TRBD1. Trimming cost V 5 bases and J 4 bases; bases outside gene matches: 8. Germline CDR1 and CDR2: SGHTA and FQGNSA. The CDR3 is 14 amino acids.

Only a few counts were recorded for this clonotype. The genes are TRBV10-3 and TRBJ1-2, with a possible D match to TRBD1 (6 bases). Trimming cost V 3 bases and J 0 bases, with 17 bases left between them. The CDR3 is made up of 17 amino acids. The germline V gene has CDR1 ENHRY and CDR2 SYGVKD. Here the CDR3 DNA reads TGTGCCATCAGTGATCTATCGAGACAGGATACTAACTATGGCTACACCTTC. It codes for CAISDLSRQDTNYGYTF.

This clonotype was counted only a few times. The chain carries TRBV20-1 and TRBJ1-1; tentative D call: TRBD1 (6 bases). Germline loops: CDR1 DFQATT, CDR2 SNEGSKA (reference sequence). The CDR3 covers 14 residues. V lost 0 bases and J lost 0, with 8 bases in between. The CDR3 is CSAREGGVNTEAFF. As DNA, the CDR3 is TGCAGTGCTAGAGAAGGGGGGGTGAACACTGAAGCTTTCTTT.

Ten or more counts support this clonotype. This sequence joins TRBV7-2 and TRBJ1-3; D unresolved. The CDR3 is 16 residues long. The germline CDR1 and CDR2 sequences are SGHTA and FQGNSA. Trimming took 3 bases from V and 0 from J, leaving 12 bases between them. The CDR3 DNA sequence: TGTGCCAGCAGCTTTAGCCAGCCCGACTCTGGAAACACCATATATTTT. Its protein is CASSFSQPDSGNTIYF.

A note on this clonotype: This could be a read error, since a much larger clone is one nucleotide away. The chain couples TRBV20-1 to TRBJ2-7; D not resolved. The CDR3 is 13 amino acids. The V gene lost 1 base and the J gene lost 3 bases, with 10 bases spanning the gap. Germline-derived CDR1 and CDR2 are DFQATT and SNEGSKA (reference sequence). For the CDR3, the DNA is TGCAGTGCTAGAGGGGCGGACGGCTACGAGCAGTACTTC. Its protein product is CSARGADGYEQYF.

At least ten counts were recorded for this clonotype. The chain is built from TRBV10-3 and TRBJ2-3; 9 bases agree with TRBD1. The CDR3 spans 13 residues. V lost 2 bases, J lost 10 bases, and 4 bases stayed unmatched. CDR1 is ENHRY, CDR2 SYGVKD, per germline. Written as DNA, the CDR3 is TGTGCCATCAGTGAGGACGGGACAGGGCCGCAGTATTTT. Protein: CAISEDGTGPQYF.

The chain uses TRBV27 and TRBJ1-3, with TRBD1 as a possible D gene (6 bases). This CDR3 has 16 residues. V was pared by 5 bases and J by 0 bases, with 14 bases between. Germline lookup yields CDR1 MNHEY and CDR2 SMNVEV (reference sequence). CDR3 bases: TGTGCCAGCAGTCGGGGGACACCCTTCTCTGGAAACACCATATATTTT. It codes for CASSRGTPFSGNTIYF.